Following are 9 T cell receptor beta chains from one sample sequenced in a study of OX40 agonist ivuxolimab in advanced cancers. Sequenced by immunoSEQ multiplex PCR; TCRdb stores in-frame clones only, minus some. The data contain 45,000 to 65,000 clones, around 85% of them singletons. This sample comprised CD4+ or CD8+ T cells sorted from blood, obtained in a trial of the OX40 agonist ivuxolimab. The receptor set was obtained from an adult with an advanced solid tumor such as melanoma, head and neck, liver or kidney cancer.

The rearrangement links TRBV6-5 to TRBJ2-2, with 7 nucleotides matching TRBD2. The CDR3 totals 14 residues. From germline, CDR1 is MNHEY and CDR2 SVGAGI. Trimming at V came to 11 bases and at J to 2 bases, leaving 8 bases not matched to a gene. CDR3 sequence: CAAREGLNTGELFF. CDR3 DNA: TGTGCCGCCAGGGAGGGACTTAACACCGGGGAGCTGTTTTTT.

This sequence joins TRBV19 and TRBJ2-7; 7 nucleotides line up with TRBD1. Germline CDR1 and CDR2: LNHDA and SQIVND (reference sequence). CDR3 size: 15 residues. V was clipped by 6 bases and J by 2 bases; unmatched bases: 10. The CDR3 DNA is TGTGCCAGTAGCCTAAGGGGGCCCGCGACCTACGAGCAGTACTTC. Residues: CASSLRGPATYEQYF.

This rearrangement joins TRBV5-4 to TRBJ1-1, with TRBD1 matching over 10 bases. The CDR3 consists of 17 residues. Germline V CDR1 and CDR2: SGHNT, YYREEE (reference sequence). V gave up 1 base and J gave up 0 bases; unmatched junction bases: 6. CDR3 coding DNA: TGTGCCAGCAGCTTGTGGGGACAGGGGATTTTGAACACTGAAGCTTTCTTT. As protein: CASSLWGQGILNTEAFF.

This clone was found once. The V call is TRBV5-5, the J call TRBJ2-3; tentatively, D is TRBD1 (5 bases). Germline assignment: CDR1 SGHKS and CDR2 YYEKEE (reference sequence). The CDR3 spans 15 residues. The V and J ends lost 0 bases and 0 bases respectively, with 8 bases between them. This CDR3 is CASSLAWGSTDTQYF. DNA of the CDR3: TGTGCCAGCAGCTTGGCCTGGGGCAGCACAGATACGCAGTATTTT.

Of note for this clone: A far larger clone is only one base removed, so a read error is likely. This sample includes further DNA sequences coding for the same CDR3. This chain connects TRBV6-6 to TRBJ1-5; D unclear. The germline V gene encodes CDR1 MNHNY and CDR2 SVGAGI (reference sequence). V lost 0 bases to trimming and J lost 5 bases, with 5 bases between them. The CDR3 spans 13 residues. The CDR3 sequence is CASSYSGDQPQHF. The DNA for the CDR3 is TGTGCCAGCAGTTACTCGGGAGATCAGCCCCAGCATTTT.

This sequence joins TRBV6-1 and TRBJ2-7; 9 nucleotides line up with TRBD1. The CDR3 is made up of 15 amino acids. V shed 4 bases, J shed 7 bases, and the junction held 11 bases outside the gene matches. In germline, CDR1 is MNHNS, CDR2 SASEGT. CDR3 nucleotides: TGTGCCAGCAGTGGGGACAGGGCGGATCGGGGAGAGCAGTACTTC. This sequence encodes CASSGDRADRGEQYF.

The V call is TRBV30, the J call TRBJ1-2, with a possible D match to TRBD1 (6 bases). This CDR3 contains 15 residues. From germline, CDR1 is GTSNPN and CDR2 SVGIG (reference sequence). Between the trimmed V and J ends, which lost 4 bases and 0 bases, there was a span of 15 bases. The CDR3 DNA reads as TGTGCCTGGAAGGGGGGGACTGGGGCTAACTATGGCTACACCTTC. The encoded protein is CAWKGGTGANYGYTF. The full variable domain, completed using reference TRBV30 and TRBJ1-2, is SQTIHQWPATLVQPVGSPLSLECTVEGTSNPNLYWYRQAAGRGLQLLFYSVGIGQISSEVPQNLSASRPQDRQFILSSKKLLLSDSGFYLCAWKGGTGANYGYTFGSGTRLTVV.

This clone was seen only a few times. The chain couples TRBV5-6 to TRBJ2-5; 10 bases match TRBD2. The germline gives CDR1 SGHDT, CDR2 YYEEEE. The CDR3 runs 13 residues. The V and J ends lost 6 bases and 4 bases, in that order; junction bases with no gene match: 3. CDR3: CASKREGGETQYF. In DNA form, the CDR3 reads TGTGCCAGCAAGCGGGAGGGGGGAGAGACCCAGTACTTC.

The V call is TRBV19, the J call TRBJ1-1, with D perhaps matching TRBD1 (5 bases). CDR1 and CDR2 (germline): LNHDA, SQIVND (reference sequence). The ends were cut back, 7 bases at V and 1 base at J, with 19 bases in the middle. The CDR3 loop spans 16 amino acids. In DNA form, the CDR3 reads TGTGCCAGTACATATACGACAGATATGACGAACACTGAAGCTTTCTTT. Protein product: CASTYTTDMTNTEAFF.